One sample yielded the 16 T cell receptor beta chains listed below, sequenced in a study of T cells after yellow fever vaccination. A single record per CDR3 protein comes from TCRdb applying MiXCR to the 5' RACE reads. This table has approximately 160,000 distinct CDR3 sequences, roughly 9% appearing once. The material sequenced was CD8+ T cells sorted from PBMCs, taken 45 days after the yellow fever booster vaccination. These receptors all stem from a man aged 18 to 35 who received the YFV17D yellow fever vaccine.

This clonotype has a count of ten or more. This chain joins TRBV4-3 and TRBJ2-4, with D possibly being TRBD1 (6 bases). CDR3 length equals 15 residues. Germline V gene lookup returns CDR1 LGHNA and CDR2 YSLEER. Trimming cost V 0 bases and J 3 bases, with 9 bases left between them. This CDR3 is CASSQDWGRKNIQYF. The CDR3 DNA is TGCGCCAGCAGCCAAGATTGGGGGCGCAAAAACATTCAGTACTTC.

The chain is built from TRBV5-1 and TRBJ2-3; 8 positions match TRBD2. Per germline, CDR1 SGHRS and CDR2 YFSETQ. After removal of 4 bases from V and 4 bases from J, the junction contained 8 bases not matched to a gene. The CDR3 has 15 amino acids. The CDR3 spells CASSPGTRVADTQYF. CDR3 DNA: TGCGCCAGCAGCCCAGGGACTAGAGTAGCAGATACGCAGTATTTT.

This clonotype was counted only a few times. This chain joins TRBV4-3 and TRBJ2-1, with 11 bases that match TRBD2. The CDR3 totals 16 residues. The V segment lost 0 bases and the J segment 9 bases; nucleotides outside the gene matches: 7. Germline values: CDR1 LGHNA, CDR2 YSLEER. CDR3 in DNA: TGCGCCAGCAGCCAAGATATAGCGGGGGGGCCAGGTGAGCAGTTCTTC. This sequence encodes CASSQDIAGGPGEQFF.

This clonotype was seen repeatedly, ten times or more. The rearrangement links TRBV6-5 to TRBJ2-1, with D perhaps assigned TRBD1 or TRBD2 (5 bases each). Germline V gene lookup returns CDR1 MNHEY and CDR2 SVGAGI. This CDR3 has 15 residues. V lost 2 bases and J lost 4, with 12 bases in between. The CDR3 DNA reads TGTGCCAGCAGTTACGGGGGATCTGCGTACAATGAGCAGTTCTTC. Encoded protein: CASSYGGSAYNEQFF.

This clonotype was detected a few times. This chain uses TRBV7-2 with TRBJ2-7, with D tentatively TRBD2 (5 bases). The V gene's germline CDR1 is SGHTA and CDR2 FQGNSA. This CDR3 comprises 12 residues. V was trimmed by 3 bases and J by 5 bases, leaving 8 bases between them. The CDR3 bases are TGTGCCAGCAGCTTGGGGAGTCACGAGCAGTACGTC. This sequence encodes CASSLGSHEQYV.

This clonotype was seen more than once but under ten times. The V and J genes are TRBV29-1 and TRBJ2-7; TRBD2 aligns across 8 bases. After removal of 4 bases from V and 4 bases from J, the junction contained 6 bases not matched to a gene. The CDR3 contains 13 residues. The V gene's germline CDR1 is SQVTM and CDR2 ANQGSEA. The CDR3 region is CSVGAGDRYEQYF. For the CDR3, the DNA is TGCAGCGTTGGAGCGGGGGATCGGTACGAGCAGTACTTC.

This clonotype was seen more than once but under ten times. V gene TRBV7-2 combines with J gene TRBJ2-7, with D tentatively TRBD2 (5 bases). This CDR3 has 15 residues. Trimming removed 4 bases at V and 0 bases at J, with 13 bases between. Looked up from germline, CDR1 is SGHTA and CDR2 is FQGNSA. DNA of the CDR3: TGTGCCAGCAGCTATTTCGCGGGTACCTCCTACGAGCAGTACTTC. Encoded protein: CASSYFAGTSYEQYF. The complete variable domain, with remaining parts taken from reference TRBV7-2 and TRBJ2-7, reads GAGVSQSPSNKVTEKGKDVELRCDPISGHTALYWYRQSLGQGLEFLIYFQGNSAPDKSGLPSDRFSAERTGGSVSTLTIQRTQQEDSAVYLCASSYFAGTSYEQYFGPGTRLTVT.

The CDR3 DNA reads as TGCAGTGCGTCAGGAAGGGAGGATCTCTATAATTCACCCCTCCACTTT. Protein sequence: CSASGREDLYNSPLHF. The V call is TRBV20-1, the J call TRBJ1-6; D remains unclear. Germline lookup yields CDR1 DFQATT and CDR2 SNEGSKA (reference sequence). The CDR3 is made up of 16 amino acids. V lost 6 bases and J lost 3, with 18 bases in between.

This clonotype was seen repeatedly, ten times or more. This chain joins TRBV6-5 and TRBJ1-4; D is possibly TRBD1 (5 bases). V lost 0 bases, J lost 12 bases, and 14 bases lay in between. Germline V gene lookup returns CDR1 MNHEY and CDR2 SVGAGI. This CDR3 is 14 amino acids long. CDR3 DNA: TGTGCCAGCAGTTACTCGCAGTGGGGGGTTCAACTGTTTTTT. This codes for CASSYSQWGVQLFF.

The sample holds a few counts of this clonotype. The rearrangement links TRBV6-6 to TRBJ1-5; D remains ambiguous. The V gene's germline CDR1 is MNHNY and CDR2 SVGAGI (reference sequence). V lost 1 base, J lost 3 bases, and 16 bases lay in between. This CDR3 is built from 17 residues. The CDR3, as DNA: TGTGCCAGCAGTTACTTAAATCGTCCAACTACCAATCAGCCCCAGCATTTT. The encoded protein is CASSYLNRPTTNQPQHF.

The rearrangement links TRBV2 to TRBJ2-2; D is perhaps TRBD1 or TRBD2 (5 bases each). Germline V CDR1 and CDR2: SNHLY, FYNNEI. Trimming took 8 bases from V and 5 from J, leaving 12 bases between them. CDR3 length: 13 residues. The CDR3, as DNA: TGTGCCAGCCATGTCGAGGGGACCGGGGAGCTGTTTTTT. Protein: CASHVEGTGELFF.

The rearrangement joins TRBV30 to TRBJ2-7; either TRBD1 or TRBD2 may supply D (5 bases each). This CDR3 is built from 12 residues. Trimming removed 2 bases from V and 7 bases from J, with 12 bases in between. The germline V gene encodes CDR1 GTSNPN and CDR2 SVGIG (reference sequence). The CDR3 reads CAWSSGGEEQYF. The CDR3 DNA sequence: TGTGCCTGGAGTAGTGGGGGAGAGGAGCAGTACTTC.

This clonotype was detected a few times. The chain is built from TRBV29-1 and TRBJ1-1; tentatively, D is TRBD1 (5 bases). The CDR3 spans 15 residues. V lost 0 bases and J 5 bases, leaving 16 bases between the germline ends. Germline values: CDR1 SQVTM, CDR2 ANQGSEA. The CDR3 spells CSVEDRGGDWTEAFF. The CDR3 region has the DNA TGCAGCGTTGAAGATCGCGGAGGGGATTGGACTGAAGCTTTCTTT. Filled out from reference TRBV29-1 and TRBJ1-1, the complete variable domain reads SAVISQKPSRDICQRGTSLTIQCQVDSQVTMMFWYRQQPGQSLTLIATANQGSEATYESGFVIDKFPISRPNLTFSTLTVSNMSPEDSSIYLCSVEDRGGDWTEAFFGQGTRLTVV.

Written as DNA, the CDR3 is TGCAGCGTTGAAGAGGGGTTAGCAGGCAATTCGTACTTC. It translates to CSVEEGLAGNSYF. The chain joins TRBV29-1 to TRBJ2-5; D not certain. This CDR3 has 13 residues. Trimming stripped 0 bases from V and 13 bases from J, with 18 bases between. Germline CDR1 and CDR2: SQVTM and ANQGSEA.

This clonotype was detected only a few times. One junction end does not reproduce the germline sequence, and a read error may be involved. The V call is TRBV6-5, the J call TRBJ1-1; 8 bases fit TRBD1. The length of the CDR3 is 13 residues. CDR1 is MNHEY and CDR2 is SVGAGI in the germline V gene. Here the CDR3 DNA reads TGTGCCAGCAGTCCCCCGGGACAGGAAAAGACCGATTTT. This codes for CASSPPGQEKTDF.

This clonotype was picked up a small number of times. The rearrangement joins TRBV6-5 to TRBJ1-2; D might be TRBD1 (6 bases). V was cut by 2 bases and J by 10 bases, with 14 bases left in between. Germline lookup yields CDR1 MNHEY and CDR2 SVGAGI. CDR3 length: 13 amino acids. CDR3 DNA: TGTGCCAGCAGTTACGGAGTACAGGGAATCTACACCTTC. Translated: CASSYGVQGIYTF.